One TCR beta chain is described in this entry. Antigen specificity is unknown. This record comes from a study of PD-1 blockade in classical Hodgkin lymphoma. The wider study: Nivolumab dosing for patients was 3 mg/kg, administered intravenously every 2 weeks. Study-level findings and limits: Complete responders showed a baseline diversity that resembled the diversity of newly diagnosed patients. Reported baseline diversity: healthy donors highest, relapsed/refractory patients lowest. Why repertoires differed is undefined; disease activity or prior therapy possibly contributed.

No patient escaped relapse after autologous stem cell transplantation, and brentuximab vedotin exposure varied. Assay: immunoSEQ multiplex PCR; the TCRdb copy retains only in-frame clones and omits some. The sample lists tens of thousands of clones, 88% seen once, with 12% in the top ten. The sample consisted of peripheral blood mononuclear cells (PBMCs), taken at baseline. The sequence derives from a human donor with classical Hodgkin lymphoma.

DNA for the CDR3: TGTGCCAGCAGCTTAAAGCCCCGAGGGGCTAGTACGCAGTATTTT. Protein sequence: CASSLKPRGASTQYF. The chain carries TRBV11-3 and TRBJ2-3, with D perhaps TRBD1 or TRBD2 (5 bases each). Trimming removed 2 bases at V and 8 bases at J, with 17 bases between. Per the germline V gene, CDR1 is SGHNT and CDR2 is YENEEA. The CDR3 has 15 residues.